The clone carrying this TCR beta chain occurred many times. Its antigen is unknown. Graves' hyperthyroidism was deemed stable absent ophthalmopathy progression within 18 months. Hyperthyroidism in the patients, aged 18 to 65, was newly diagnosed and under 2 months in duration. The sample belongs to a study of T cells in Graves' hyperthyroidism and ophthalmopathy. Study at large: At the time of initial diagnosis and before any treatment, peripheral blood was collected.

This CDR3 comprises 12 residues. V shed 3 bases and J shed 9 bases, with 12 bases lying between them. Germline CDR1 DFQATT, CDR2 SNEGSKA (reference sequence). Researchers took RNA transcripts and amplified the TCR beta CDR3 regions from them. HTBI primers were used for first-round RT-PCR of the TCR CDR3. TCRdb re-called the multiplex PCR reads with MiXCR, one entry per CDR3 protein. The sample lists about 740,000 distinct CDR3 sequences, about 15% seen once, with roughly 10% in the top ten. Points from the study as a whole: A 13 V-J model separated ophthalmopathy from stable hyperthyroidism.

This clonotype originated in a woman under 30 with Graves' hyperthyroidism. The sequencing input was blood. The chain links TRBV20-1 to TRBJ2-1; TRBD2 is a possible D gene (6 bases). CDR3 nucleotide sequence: TGCAGTGCTAGCCCTAGGAGGGGTGAGCAGTTCTTC. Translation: CSASPRRGEQFF.